This paragraph covers one TCR beta chain sequence. Its antigen remains unknown. The identical CDR3 is also encoded by other nucleotide sequences in the sample. These data come from a study of a mutant IDH1 vaccine in newly diagnosed glioma. About the research overall: Vaccine dosing followed radiotherapy by 4-6 weeks, or accompanied temozolomide cycles. Averaging about 37 years of age, treated patients were about 60% male and approximately 38% female. Week 35 brought visit V12, which was followed by visit V13 at week 47.

Time point here: week 35, safety follow-up. One vaccine dose held 300 ug of mutant IDH1 20-mer peptide and came with topical imiquimod. Patients in the study were vaccinated eight times, receiving shots in weeks 1, 3, 5, 7, 11, 15, 19 and 23. The method was immunoSEQ multiplex PCR; TCRdb's version includes in-frame clones alone and lacks a portion of them. Of 50,000 to 70,000 clones in the sample, around four fifths are singletons; the top ten hold 3.5% to 5%. This receptor was taken from a man aged 30 to 45 with glioma. The sample was PBMCs, taken from a glioma patient whose treatment included an IDH1 peptide vaccine.

CDR3 loop: CASSPGLMNTEAFF. CDR3 DNA sequence: TGTGCCAGCAGTCCTGGTTTGATGAACACTGAAGCTTTCTTT. The chain uses TRBV7-9 and TRBJ1-1; D gene unclear. Germline-derived CDR1 and CDR2 are SEHNR and FQNEAQ (reference sequence). The CDR3 extends over 14 amino acids. V lost 6 bases and J 0 bases, leaving 11 bases between the germline ends.